The clone carrying this TCR beta chain has only a few counts. Since all of the isolated RNA was reverse transcribed, expressed TCRB transcripts were what got sequenced. Generated by immunoSEQ multiplex PCR, the TCRdb table keeps only in-frame clones and is missing some. The sample comprises under 300,000 clones, about 25% of which are singletons, and about 3.9% rests with the top ten. This specimen belongs to a study of beta chain features in type 1 diabetes. There are 13 residues in the CDR3. The trim removed 6 bases at V and 0 bases at J, leaving 3 bases unmatched. CDR1 is SQVTM and CDR2 is ANQGSEA in the germline V gene.

The receptor comes from a man younger than 40 in good health. Sequencing used central memory CD4+ T cells from blood. The chain links TRBV29-1 to TRBJ2-3, with TRBD1 matching 7 bases. CDR3 DNA sequence: TGCAGCGTCCGACAGGGCAGCACAGATACGCAGTATTTT. Translating it yields CSVRQGSTDTQYF.